One TCR beta chain is described in this entry. Its antigen is as yet unknown. This sample is part of a study of cytomegalovirus exposure and HLA in healthy donors. General study points: In an earlier analysis, about 90% or about 30%: the productive usage of most TCR beta V segments. Later on, analysis showed that most CMV-associated TCR beta chains appeared to be HLA-restricted.

In the PCR, 60 Vbeta and 13 Jbeta primers were used. The method was immunoSEQ multiplex PCR; TCRdb's version includes in-frame clones alone and lacks a portion of them. Of some 120,000 clones listed, around 74% are singletons. CDR3 length: 16 residues. In germline, CDR1 is LNHDA, CDR2 SQIVND (reference sequence). V lost 3 bases to trimming and J lost 8 bases; unmatched junction nucleotides: 12. This chain connects TRBV19 to TRBJ2-1, with TRBD2 matching 8 bases. This receptor was identified in a woman in her fifties or sixties in good health and CMV-seropositive. Sequencing input: PBMCs. CDR3 in amino acids: CASSISGSGALDEQFF. The CDR3 nucleotides read TGTGCCAGTAGTATCTCTGGTAGCGGGGCCCTGGATGAGCAGTTCTTC. The full variable domain, completed using reference TRBV19 and TRBJ2-1, is DGGITQSPKYLFRKEGQNVTLSCEQNLNHDAMYWYRQDPGQGLRLIYYSQIVNDFQKGDIAEGYSVSREKKESFPLTVTSAQKNPTAFYLCASSISGSGALDEQFFGPGTRLTVL.